The 8 T cell receptor beta chains reported below all come from one sample, sequenced in a study of response to subunit inactivated influenza vaccine. TCRdb re-derived calls from the RT-PCR reads in MiXCR, one entry per CDR3 protein. The repertoire holds more than 550,000 distinct CDR3 sequences, with 10% to 12% as singletons. These sequences were also reported in another study, on T cells expressing NK-cell markers. This second study says: Generation of TCR beta cDNA was performed by 5'RACE template switching incorporating UMIs.

The sample in question was PBMCs from blood, obtained on the day of vaccination. Source of these receptors: a man aged 50 or older who received an inactivated influenza vaccine.

This clonotype has just a few counts. The chain joins TRBV12-3 or TRBV12-4 to TRBJ2-1, with D maybe TRBD2 (6 bases). The V and J ends lost 6 bases and 9 bases respectively, with 9 bases between them. The CDR3 runs to 11 residues. CDR3 residues: CASRSGLEQFF. The CDR3 DNA is TGTGCCAGCAGGTCGGGACTTGAGCAGTTCTTC.

This clonotype was found a few times. The J gene is TRBJ1-2, the V gene TRBV7-9, with TRBD1 matching 8 bases. Per germline, CDR1 SEHNR and CDR2 FQNEAQ (reference sequence). CDR3 length: 13 amino acids. The V gene end was trimmed by 8 bases and the J gene end by 6 bases; junction bases not matched to a gene: 8. CDR3 DNA sequence: TGTGCCAGCTCAGGGGGCGCGATGCATGGCTACACCTTC. It is translated as CASSGGAMHGYTF.

This clonotype was seen at least ten times. V and J are TRBV2 and TRBJ2-2; D not certain. Germline V gene data show CDR1 as SNHLY and CDR2 as FYNNEI. This CDR3 spans 14 amino acids. V was pared by 8 bases and J by 1 base, with 11 bases between. As DNA, the CDR3 is TGTGCCAGCCTAAGGCAGCAGAACACCGGGGAGCTGTTTTTT. Translation: CASLRQQNTGELFF. Full variable domain (missing parts from reference TRBV2 and TRBJ2-2): EPEVTQTPSHQVTQMGQEVILRCVPISNHLYFYWYRQILGQKVEFLVSFYNNEISEKSEIFDDQFSVERPDGSNFTLKIRSTKLEDSAMYFCASLRQQNTGELFFGEGSRLTVL.

V gene TRBV5-5 combines with J gene TRBJ2-3; D is possibly TRBD1 (6 bases). Trimming took 0 bases from V and 7 from J, leaving 9 bases between them. The CDR3 runs 13 residues. Germline CDR1 SGHKS, CDR2 YYEKEE (reference sequence). CDR3 bases: TGTGCCAGCAGCTTGGACAGGGAGTATACGCAGTATTTT. Its translation: CASSLDREYTQYF. Based on the CDR3 plus reference TRBV5-5 and TRBJ2-3, the full variable domain is DAGVTQSPTHLIKTRGQQVTLRCSPISGHKSVSWYQQVLGQGPQFIFQYYEKEERGRGNFPDRFSARQFPNYSSELNVNALLLGDSALYLCASSLDREYTQYFGPGTRLTVL.

V is TRBV12-3 or TRBV12-4 and J is TRBJ2-3; 9 nucleotides align to TRBD2. Trimming at V came to 5 bases and at J to 6 bases, leaving 12 bases not matched to a gene. There are 16 residues in the CDR3. The DNA for the CDR3 is TGTGCCAGCAGTCCCTCCGGCGGGGGGGCCGGTGATACGCAGTATTTT. Translation gives CASSPSGGGAGDTQYF.

The chain has TRBV7-2 and TRBJ2-7, with D tentatively TRBD2 (6 bases). Trimming shortened V by 1 base and J by 1 base, and 11 bases separated the two germline ends. The CDR3 extends over 15 amino acids. Germline CDR1 SGHTA, CDR2 FQGNSA. The CDR3 loop reads CASSLGPTRSYEQYF. The CDR3 coding sequence is TGTGCCAGCAGCTTAGGTCCGACTAGATCCTACGAGCAGTACTTC.

This clonotype showed up just a few times. The chain recombines TRBV2 with TRBJ1-1; D uncertain. In germline, CDR1 is SNHLY, CDR2 FYNNEI. CDR3 length: 15 amino acids. V gave up 6 bases and J gave up 0 bases, with 14 bases separating them. This CDR3 is CASRERQAMNTEAFF. In DNA form, the CDR3 reads TGTGCCAGCAGAGAGAGACAAGCCATGAACACTGAAGCTTTCTTT.

This sequence joins TRBV7-2 and TRBJ2-7; 7 positions agree with TRBD1. J lost 7 bases, V lost 3 bases, and 12 bases had no gene match. CDR3 length: 15 residues. CDR1 and CDR2 (germline): SGHTA, FQGNSA. The CDR3 nucleotides are TGTGCCAGCAGCTTCAAAGGGACAGACCCTATGGAGCAGTACTTC. Translation gives CASSFKGTDPMEQYF.